This T cell receptor (beta chain) appears in the sequencing data of a study of blood T cell repertoires in COVID-19. Overall study context: There were acute and convalescent COVID-19 samples, and they came from the United States, Italy and Spain. The cDNA or gDNA used as material had been derived from T cells, B-cell-depleted T cells, or PBMCs.

In germline, CDR1 is LNHDA, CDR2 SQIVND (reference sequence). The CDR3 sequence is 17 residues long. Under the authors' procedure: Amplification from reference gene primers served as the basis for estimated nucleated cell counts. This table comes from immunoSEQ multiplex PCR, and its TCRdb copy is limited to in-frame clones, with some not included. V, J and clone size derive from that table, while D and trimming were established from the DNA sequence. The sample lists roughly 280,000 clones, around 83% seen once, with 3.6% in the top ten. About this clone itself: The junction shows a germline mismatch at one end, possibly a read error.

This sequence was found in a man between 18 and 29 years old with active or convalescent COVID-19. V gene TRBV19 combines with J gene TRBJ2-3, with D maybe TRBD2 (6 bases). Sequencing was done on a sample of peripheral blood. The CDR3 DNA is TGTGCCAGTAGTATAGATCTGCGGGGAGAGATAGGAGATTCGCAGTATTTT. It yields the protein CASSIDLRGEIGDSQYF.